The clone carrying this T cell receptor (beta chain) occurred a few times. Antigen: not known. This sample stems from a study of T cells after yellow fever vaccination. Study-wide results and caveats: Relatively few clonotypes were ones that appeared in both CD4 and CD8 compartments. Reappearance after the booster was seen for most primary-vaccination clones, at 95% to 96% CD4 and more than 80% CD8. Contaminating bulk clonotypes could be abundant in FACS-sorted repertoires.

In germline, CDR1 is MNHEY, CDR2 SVGAGI. The CDR3 is 19 amino acids. With 2 bases clipped from V and 1 base from J, the junction kept 10 bases outside the gene matches. TCR cDNA was made by 5'RACE template switching, adding a universal primer site and UMIs. TCRdb re-called the 5' RACE reads with MiXCR, one entry per CDR3 protein. The sample holds some 300,000 distinct CDR3 sequences, about 10% seen once. The clonotype originates from a man aged 18 to 29 who received the YFV17D yellow fever vaccine. Sequenced material: CD4+ T cells sorted from PBMCs, taken 45 days after the yellow fever booster vaccination. The rearrangement uses TRBV6-5 and TRBJ2-2; 10 bases agree with TRBD2. CDR3 DNA: TGTGCCAGCAGTTACACAAACCCCGGACTAGCGGAGAACACCGGGGAGCTGTTTTTT. Its protein is CASSYTNPGLAENTGELFF.